The sample holds many counts of the clone carrying this TCR beta chain. This entry belongs to a study of T cells of healthy individuals. Each CDR3 protein gets one entry after TCRdb re-called the 5' RACE reads with MiXCR. Among roughly 76,000 distinct CDR3 sequences, about 5% were seen once, and the ten largest hold 7% to 9%. This TCR was sampled from a female donor in good health.

Here the CDR3 reads CATRDRGLDNQPQHF. The CDR3 nucleotides are TGTGCCACCCGGGACAGGGGGCTCGACAATCAGCCCCAGCATTTT. The chain employs TRBV27 and TRBJ1-5; 12 nucleotides agree with TRBD1. CDR1 and CDR2 (germline): MNHEY, SMNVEV (reference sequence). V was clipped by 10 bases and J by 3 bases; unmatched bases: 7. This CDR3 has 15 amino acids.